This T cell receptor (beta chain) was retrieved from a study of read filtering for tumor transcriptome and immune sequencing. Study observations and caveats: Single-read clonotypes: roughly 81% of IR-seq clonotypes (around 3.5% of reads), 60% to 75% of RNA-seq clonotypes (nearly 45% of reads).

CDR1 LGHDT and CDR2 YNNKEL come from the germline V gene (reference sequence). Trimming took 5 bases from V and 8 from J; bases not matched to a gene: 7. The CDR3 has 15 amino acids. By sample share, this clonotype is medium-sized (0.01 to 0.1%). Its antigen is still unknown. From roughly 390 ng of RNA, a library with molecular barcoded alpha/delta and beta/gamma adaptors was made. TCRdb reprocessed the reads via MiXCR and lists one record per CDR3 protein. Of 50,000 to 65,000 distinct CDR3 sequences listed, roughly 19% are singletons. The chain employs TRBV3-1 and TRBJ2-1; the match to TRBD2 covers 12 bases. Sequenced material: a population of CD138-negative cells sorted from bone marrow. The source of this sequence is a donor aged 40 or over with multiple myeloma. The CDR3 spells CASSTLAGGPYEQFF. For the CDR3, the DNA is TGTGCCAGCAGCACCCTAGCGGGAGGGCCGTATGAGCAGTTCTTC.